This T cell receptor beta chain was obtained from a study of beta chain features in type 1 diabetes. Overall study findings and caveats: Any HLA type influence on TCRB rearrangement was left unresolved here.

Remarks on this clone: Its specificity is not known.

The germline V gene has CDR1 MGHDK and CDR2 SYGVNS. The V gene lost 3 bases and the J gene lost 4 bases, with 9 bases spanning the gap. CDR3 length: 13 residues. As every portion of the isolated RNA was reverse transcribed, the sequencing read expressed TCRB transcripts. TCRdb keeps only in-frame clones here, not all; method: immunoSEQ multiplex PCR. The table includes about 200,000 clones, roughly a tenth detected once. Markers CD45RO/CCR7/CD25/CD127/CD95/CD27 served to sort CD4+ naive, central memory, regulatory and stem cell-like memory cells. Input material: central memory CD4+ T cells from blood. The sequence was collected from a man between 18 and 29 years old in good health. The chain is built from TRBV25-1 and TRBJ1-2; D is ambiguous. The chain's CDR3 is CASSENGVYGYTF. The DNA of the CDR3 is TGTGCCAGCAGTGAGAACGGGGTCTATGGCTACACCTTC.